This TCR beta chain comes out of a study of early T cells in non-severe SARS-CoV-2 infection. Study as a whole: Unsorted whole-blood RNA was sequenced in bulk, leaving chains unpaired.

CDR1 SEHNR and CDR2 FQNEAQ come from the germline V gene (reference sequence). The CDR3 has 15 amino acids. Trimming cost V 5 bases and J 4 bases, with 16 bases left between them. Attached unique molecular identifiers marked individual cDNA molecules. MiXCR, applied by TCRdb to the 5' RACE reads, yields one record per CDR3 protein. The sample yields roughly 60,000 distinct CDR3 sequences, over 5% seen once. This clonotype was found many times. Its antigen is not known. Study results and caveats: Lookups in VDJdb leaned toward anti-spike CD8 responses and missed private and CD4 specificities.

The rearrangement links TRBV7-9 to TRBJ2-3; D may be TRBD1 (7 bases). Sequences were obtained from whole blood. This clonotype was sampled from an adult who was a healthcare worker with PCR-confirmed SARS-CoV-2 infection or an uninfected control (not recorded which). CDR3 sequence (DNA): TGTGCCAGCAGCCTCAGGGGGGTGCCCCCAGATACGCAGTATTTT. As protein: CASSLRGVPPDTQYF. Combining the CDR3 with reference TRBV7-9 and TRBJ2-3 gives the whole variable domain DTGVSQNPRHKITKRGQNVTFRCDPISEHNRLYWYRQTLGQGPEFLTYFQNEAQLEKSRLLSDRFSAERPKGSFSTLEIQRTEQGDSAMYLCASSLRGVPPDTQYFGPGTRLTVL.